One and the same sample provided the 19 T cell receptor beta chains below, sequenced in a study of response to subunit inactivated influenza vaccine. TCRdb used MiXCR to reprocess the RT-PCR reads, holding one entry per CDR3 protein. The table shows around 480,000 distinct CDR3 sequences, with approximately 15% occurring only once. This specimen consisted of CD4+ T cells sorted from PBMCs, obtained approximately 25 months after vaccination. Receptor source: a man in his fifties or sixties who received an inactivated influenza vaccine.

The J gene is TRBJ2-1, the V gene TRBV7-3; 12 nucleotides agree with TRBD2. V lost 5 bases and J lost 6; bases outside the gene matches: 5. The CDR3 covers 15 residues. Looked up from germline, CDR1 is SGHTA and CDR2 is FQGTGA. The CDR3 sequence: CASSTRLAGVNEQFF. For the CDR3, the DNA is TGTGCCAGCAGCACCCGACTAGCGGGAGTCAATGAGCAGTTCTTC.

This clonotype occurred a few times. The rearrangement joins TRBV5-4 to TRBJ2-6; D possibly corresponds to TRBD1 (6 bases). This CDR3 has 15 amino acids. Germline CDR1 SGHNT, CDR2 YYREEE (reference sequence). V lost 1 base to trimming and J lost 4 bases, with 9 bases between them. The CDR3 nucleotides read TGTGCCAGCAGCTTGCCAGGGACAGGGGCCAACGTCCTGACTTTC. This encodes CASSLPGTGANVLTF.

The V and J genes are TRBV15 and TRBJ1-2, with TRBD1 matching 7 bases. This CDR3 is 14 amino acids long. Germline V gene lookup returns CDR1 LNHNV and CDR2 YYDKDF (reference sequence). V lost 8 bases, J lost 6 bases, and 12 bases stayed unmatched. The CDR3 bases are TGTGCCACCGCGACAGGGAGATCCATCGATGGCTACACCTTC. This codes for CATATGRSIDGYTF.

The chain recombines TRBV25-1 with TRBJ2-2, with D perhaps given as TRBD1 or TRBD2 (6 bases each). The V end lost 3 bases, the J end lost 4 bases, and 18 bases lay between the germline ends. Looked up from germline, CDR1 is MGHDK and CDR2 is SYGVNS. CDR3 size: 17 residues. CDR3 in DNA: TGTGCCAGCAGTGAGCTAGGTGGGGGGCCGCGCACCGGGGAGCTGTTTTTT. Protein product: CASSELGGGPRTGELFF.

This clonotype has a handful of counts. The chain carries TRBV12-3 or TRBV12-4 and TRBJ2-7; a weak D match, TRBD1 (6 bases). This CDR3 contains 16 residues. With 0 bases removed from V and 7 bases from J, the gap between germline ends came to 19 bases. The CDR3 region is CASSLAGPQGMGEQYF. Written as DNA, the CDR3 is TGTGCCAGCAGTTTAGCCGGGCCTCAGGGGATGGGGGAGCAGTACTTC.

In this sample, this clonotype turned up a few times. The chain links TRBV20-1 to TRBJ2-5; the D gene is possibly TRBD2 (6 bases). Germline V gives CDR1 DFQATT, CDR2 SNEGSKA (reference sequence). CDR3 length: 14 amino acids. The V gene lost 0 bases and the J gene lost 5 bases, with 13 bases spanning the gap. The DNA of the CDR3 is TGCAGTGCTAGAGATCCGCGGGACGGGGAGACCCAGTACTTC. It codes for CSARDPRDGETQYF.

This clonotype was detected a few times. This chain connects TRBV11-3 to TRBJ2-1; no clear D gene. Germline CDR1 SGHNT, CDR2 YENEEA. V lost 5 bases, J lost 7 bases, and 18 bases lay in between. The CDR3 sequence is 15 residues long. The CDR3 DNA sequence: TGTGCCAGCAGCCCTGCGGCAGCTCTAGGAAATGAGCAGTTCTTC. The encoded protein is CASSPAAALGNEQFF.

The table lists this clonotype with a count of one. The chain couples TRBV20-1 to TRBJ2-3, with 11 bases matching TRBD2. Germline CDR1 reads DFQATT; CDR2 reads SNEGSKA (reference sequence). After removal of 5 bases from V and 4 bases from J, the junction contained 5 bases not matched to a gene. The CDR3 has 14 amino acids. The CDR3 sequence: CSARLAGRSDTQYF. The CDR3 nucleotides read TGCAGTGCTCGACTAGCGGGAAGGTCAGATACGCAGTATTTT.

The rearrangement joins TRBV7-9 to TRBJ2-5; 9 positions agree with TRBD1. With 2 bases clipped from V and 4 bases from J, the junction kept 5 bases outside the gene matches. This CDR3 contains 15 residues. Germline V CDR1 and CDR2: SEHNR, FQNEAQ (reference sequence). CDR3 loop: CASSLTQGAGETQYF. The CDR3, as DNA: TGTGCCAGCAGCTTAACACAGGGGGCAGGAGAGACCCAGTACTTC. The full variable domain, in which reference TRBV7-9 and TRBJ2-5 provide the parts outside the CDR3, is DTGVSQNPRHKITKRGQNVTFRCDPISEHNRLYWYRQTLGQGPEFLTYFQNEAQLEKSRLLSDRFSAERPKGSFSTLEIQRTEQGDSAMYLCASSLTQGAGETQYFGPGTRLLVL.

At least ten counts were recorded for this clonotype. This chain links TRBV20-1 with TRBJ2-1, with D perhaps matching TRBD2 (5 bases). CDR1 and CDR2 (germline): DFQATT, SNEGSKA (reference sequence). The CDR3 covers 11 residues. The V gene lost 8 bases and the J gene lost 7 bases, with 12 bases spanning the gap. CDR3 loop: CSTTSVNEQFF. The CDR3, as DNA: TGCAGTACTACTAGTGTAAATGAGCAGTTCTTC.

The rearrangement joins TRBV9 to TRBJ2-5, with 9 positions matching TRBD1. The CDR3 has 15 amino acids. Germline V gives CDR1 SGDLS, CDR2 YYNGEE. V shed 3 bases and J 5 bases; nucleotides not matched to a gene: 8. CDR3 nucleotide sequence: TGTGCCAGCAGCGGAACAGGGGGCGATTGGGAGACCCAGTACTTC. It codes for CASSGTGGDWETQYF.

This clonotype has just a few counts. J is TRBJ2-1 and V is TRBV7-9, with 7 bases fitting TRBD1. Germline CDR1 and CDR2: SEHNR and FQNEAQ (reference sequence). The CDR3 loop spans 14 amino acids. The V gene end was trimmed by 7 bases and the J gene end by 3 bases; junction bases not matched to a gene: 6. Here the CDR3 reads CASILQGVYNEQFF. In nucleotides, the CDR3 is TGTGCCAGCATCCTTCAGGGGGTCTACAATGAGCAGTTCTTC. The full variable domain, rest sourced from reference TRBV7-9 and TRBJ2-1, is DTGVSQNPRHKITKRGQNVTFRCDPISEHNRLYWYRQTLGQGPEFLTYFQNEAQLEKSRLLSDRFSAERPKGSFSTLEIQRTEQGDSAMYLCASILQGVYNEQFFGPGTRLTVL.

This clonotype has more than one count but fewer than ten. The V call is TRBV27, the J call TRBJ1-5, with D maybe TRBD1 (5 bases). V shed 2 bases and J shed 9 bases, with 17 bases lying between them. This CDR3 is built from 15 residues. Per the germline V gene, CDR1 is MNHEY and CDR2 is SMNVEV (reference sequence). The CDR3 coding sequence is TGTGCCAGCAGTTTAAGGGACGGCTATGGGTGGCCCCAGCATTTT. It is translated as CASSLRDGYGWPQHF.

A few counts support this clonotype. The chain recombines TRBV20-1 with TRBJ2-7; perhaps D is TRBD1 or TRBD2 (5 bases each). Trimming left V 0 bases short and J 4 bases short, with 7 bases between. Germline CDR1 and CDR2: DFQATT and SNEGSKA (reference sequence). The CDR3 spans 12 residues. CDR3 bases: TGCAGTGCTAGAGAGGGGGAATACGAGCAGTACTTC. The encoded protein is CSAREGEYEQYF.

The genes are TRBV2 and TRBJ2-4; TRBD1 matches 7 bases. Germline V gene data show CDR1 as SNHLY and CDR2 as FYNNEI. The V and J ends lost 6 bases and 8 bases, in that order; junction bases with no gene match: 13. The CDR3 extends over 15 amino acids. CDR3 amino acids: CASRQNRGPEHIQYF. The DNA for the CDR3 is TGTGCCAGCAGACAAAATAGGGGGCCCGAGCACATTCAGTACTTC.

The CDR3 nucleotides read TGCAGTGCTACCTCGAGCTACGAGCAGTACTTC. It encodes CSATSSYEQYF. The chain recombines TRBV20-1 with TRBJ2-7; no clear D. This CDR3 is 11 amino acids long. V dropped 4 bases and J dropped 3 bases, with 7 bases sitting between them. From germline, CDR1 is DFQATT and CDR2 SNEGSKA (reference sequence).

This clonotype was counted a few times. The rearrangement joins TRBV29-1 to TRBJ2-2; D gene unclear. In germline, CDR1 is SQVTM, CDR2 ANQGSEA. Between the trimmed V and J ends, which lost 8 bases and 5 bases, there was a span of 12 bases. The CDR3 is made up of 12 amino acids. The CDR3 sequence is CSCGPSTGELFF. DNA for the CDR3: TGCAGCTGTGGACCCTCGACCGGGGAGCTGTTTTTT.

Many counts were recorded for this clonotype. This sequence joins TRBV5-1 and TRBJ2-5; unclear D gene. Trimming left V 0 bases short and J 5 bases short, with 5 bases between. The CDR3 loop spans 12 amino acids. CDR1 and CDR2 (germline): SGHRS, YFSETQ. CDR3 amino acids: CASSLDFETQYF. CDR3 bases: TGCGCCAGCAGCTTGGATTTCGAGACCCAGTACTTC.

This clonotype was seen more than once but under ten times. The chain has TRBV15 and TRBJ1-2; D is undetermined. This CDR3 comprises 15 residues. Germline assignment: CDR1 LNHNV and CDR2 YYDKDF (reference sequence). Deletions cut 0 bases from V and 0 bases from J, with 8 bases between. The chain's CDR3 is CATSRDRTANYGYTF. The CDR3 region has the DNA TGTGCCACCAGCAGAGATCGAACAGCTAACTATGGCTACACCTTC.